A selection of T cell receptor beta chains follows, all from one sample in a study of T cells expressing NK-cell markers. TCRdb reprocessed the 5' RACE reads; each CDR3 protein has one entry and no DNA is given. Here the sample table reports about 400,000 distinct CDR3 sequences. What was sequenced was blood T cells: a sorted CD56 or NKG2C T cell subset, CD4+ or CD8+ T cells, or bulk PBMC T cells (not recorded which). These TCRs come from a woman between 45 and 60 years old in good health. The CDR3 runs from the conserved cysteine through the conserved F or W. Each record gives: J gene, V gene, CDR3 protein.

J: TRBJ1-4
V: TRBV11-3
CDR3: CASSPRGGYNEKLFF

J: TRBJ2-5
V: TRBV20-1
CDR3: CSARKGEGVETQYF

J: TRBJ2-2
V: TRBV7-2
CDR3: CASRARTGGAGELFF

J: TRBJ2-5
V: TRBV27
CDR3: CASSFLLAGGRETQYF

J: TRBJ1-1
V: TRBV5-1
CDR3: CASSSTQTNLNTEAFF

J: TRBJ2-3
V: TRBV24-1
CDR3: CATGSTDTQYF

J: TRBJ2-5
V: TRBV11-2
CDR3: CASSPDEETQYF

J: TRBJ1-1
V: TRBV10-3
CDR3: CAIIAGAEAFF

J: TRBJ2-7
V: TRBV19
CDR3: CASSIGLETEQYF

J: TRBJ2-7
V: TRBV11-2
CDR3: CASSWPGLAGGPSSYEQYF

J: TRBJ2-5
V: TRBV29-1
CDR3: CSVGGSLETQYF

J: TRBJ2-5
V: TRBV5-5
CDR3: CASSLGLNQETQYF

J: TRBJ1-5
V: TRBV14
CDR3: CASSPAGTGTQPQHF

J: TRBJ2-3
V: TRBV5-1
CDR3: CASRHGQGFTDTQYF

J: TRBJ1-1
V: TRBV4-1
CDR3: CASSQPVGELNTEAFF

J: TRBJ2-3
V: TRBV19
CDR3: CASSIAREEASQYF

J: TRBJ2-2
V: TRBV20-1
CDR3: CSASPSGLTGELFF

J: TRBJ2-3
V: TRBV9
CDR3: CASSGLAGEADTQYF

J: TRBJ1-1
V: TRBV12-3/TRBV12-4
CDR3: CASSLLFLGAFF

J: TRBJ2-2
V: TRBV10-3
CDR3: CAISERSQTKTGELFF

J: TRBJ2-7
V: TRBV20-1
CDR3: CSASGWGSYEQYF

J: TRBJ2-5
V: TRBV20-1
CDR3: CSARRRRQETQYF

J: TRBJ2-5
V: TRBV29-1
CDR3: CSVEDPGTGGGETQYF

J: TRBJ2-1
V: TRBV5-1
CDR3: CASSLGQGYYNEQFF

J: TRBJ2-5
V: TRBV5-5
CDR3: CASSLAPGQETQYF

J: TRBJ2-3
V: TRBV15
CDR3: CANNHRVGYTDTQYF

J: TRBJ1-1
V: TRBV11-2
CDR3: CASSLRDVGTEAFF

J: TRBJ2-5
V: TRBV27
CDR3: CASSRDRGGKETQYF

J: TRBJ1-3
V: TRBV2
CDR3: CASSERGMQNSGNTIYF

J: TRBJ2-1
V: TRBV5-1
CDR3: CASSKMDNEQFF

J: TRBJ1-4
V: TRBV10-1
CDR3: CASSESWGFATNEKLFF

J: TRBJ1-3
V: TRBV12-3/TRBV12-4
CDR3: CASSRRTGPSGNTIYF

J: TRBJ2-7
V: TRBV19
CDR3: CASSIGRSYEQYF

J: TRBJ2-1
V: TRBV7-2
CDR3: CASSLGASPSSYNEQFF

J: TRBJ2-3
V: TRBV29-1
CDR3: CSADRGVTQYF

J: TRBJ2-5
V: TRBV5-1
CDR3: CASNLGDQETQYF

J: TRBJ2-7
V: TRBV12-5
CDR3: CASGLVVDNFYEQYF

J: TRBJ2-7
V: TRBV10-2
CDR3: CASSEPNRRIYEQYF

J: TRBJ1-4
V: TRBV25-1
CDR3: CASSESVGVDNEKLFF

J: TRBJ2-7
V: TRBV7-8
CDR3: CASTILFSGYEQYF

J: TRBJ1-5
V: TRBV12-3/TRBV12-4
CDR3: CASSFPGQGADSGNQPQHF

J: TRBJ2-1
V: TRBV9
CDR3: CASSVGPDNNEQFF

J: TRBJ2-1
V: TRBV7-9
CDR3: CASSSGGEGAGVVREQFF

J: TRBJ2-7
V: TRBV21-1
CDR3: CASSKFFRGTGLSHEQYF

J: TRBJ2-3
V: TRBV7-9
CDR3: CASSTGTSGRTDTQYF